Below are 10 T cell receptor beta chains sequenced from a single sample in a study of vaccination effects on CD4 cells after COVID-19 (dated by TCRdb to about 2022). Their cognate antigens are unknown. Libraries were made using the immunoSEQ multiplex PCR assay. Drawn from immuneACCESS, this table holds only the in-frame rearrangements with V and J called that TCRdb kept. Clones are partly lost; checked studies trace under half to an unresolved V gene and leave the rest unexplained. This sample lists some 23,000 clones; around 70% were detected once. Of the sample, more than 9.5% is held by the ten largest clones. After around eleven days of culture, CD4+ T cells were isolated with the EasySep CD4+ T cell isolation kit. Here the sequenced sample was CD4+ T cells from PBMCs cultured without peptide, taken before COVID-19 vaccination. The receptors come from a human donor who received a COVID-19 vaccine.

The V and J genes are TRBV2 and TRBJ1-1; D remains ambiguous. V lost 2 bases and J lost 4, with 14 bases in between. Germline assignment: CDR1 SNHLY and CDR2 FYNNEI. The CDR3 is 15 amino acids. CDR3 loop: CASSERRQKGTEAFF. The CDR3 nucleotides are TGTGCCAGCAGTGAAAGGCGCCAAAAGGGCACTGAAGCTTTCTTT.

J is TRBJ2-2 and V is TRBV18; D unclear. Germline V gene sequence: CDR1 KGHSH, CDR2 LQKENI. The CDR3 has 14 residues. V shed 3 bases and J shed 1 base, with 6 bases lying between them. This CDR3 reads CASSPLENTGELFF. CDR3 nucleotides: TGTGCCAGCTCACCCCTAGAGAACACCGGGGAGCTGTTTTTT.

The chain couples TRBV5-8 to TRBJ2-6; D not certain. CDR1 and CDR2 from the germline V gene are SGHTS and YDEGEE. This CDR3 is built from 13 residues. Trimming pared 7 bases from V and 0 bases from J, leaving 5 bases between. CDR3 sequence reads: CASRVSGANVLTF. CDR3 coding DNA: TGTGCCAGCCGAGTCTCTGGGGCCAACGTCCTGACTTTC.

The chain couples TRBV19 to TRBJ2-1, with TRBD2 matching over 10 bases. In germline, CDR1 is LNHDA, CDR2 SQIVND (reference sequence). This CDR3 region has 15 residues. V shed 4 bases, J shed 14 bases, and the junction held 14 bases outside the gene matches. The CDR3 DNA reads TGTGCCAGTAGTACAGGACTAGCGGCCACCCCGGGGGAGTTCTTC. It yields the protein CASSTGLAATPGEFF.

This chain uses TRBV5-1 with TRBJ2-1; TRBD2 aligns across 10 bases. The CDR3 loop spans 16 amino acids. The junction had 8 bases not matched to a gene; V was cut back by 0 bases and J by 8 bases. Germline loops: CDR1 SGHRS, CDR2 YFSETQ. This CDR3 is CASSLERLAGVYEQFF. In DNA, the CDR3 is TGCGCCAGCAGCTTGGAGAGGCTAGCGGGAGTCTATGAGCAGTTCTTC.

This clone ranks as medium-sized. The gene calls are TRBV9 and TRBJ2-2; 9 positions agree with TRBD2. Trimming at V came to 0 bases and at J to 7 bases, leaving 7 bases not matched to a gene. Germline V lookup: CDR1 SGDLS, CDR2 YYNGEE. This CDR3 has 16 residues. The CDR3 is CASSVVAGATGGELFF. The DNA of the CDR3 is TGTGCCAGCAGCGTAGTAGCGGGGGCCACGGGCGGGGAGCTGTTTTTT. Based on the CDR3 plus reference TRBV9 and TRBJ2-2, the full variable domain is DSGVTQTPKHLITATGQRVTLRCSPRSGDLSVYWYQQSLDQGLQFLIQYYNGEERAKGNILERFSAQQFPDLHSELNLSSLELGDSALYFCASSVVAGATGGELFFGEGSRLTVL.

This rearrangement joins TRBV6-4 to TRBJ1-2; 12 bases are a match to TRBD1. Trimming at V came to 6 bases and at J to 8 bases, leaving 16 bases not matched to a gene. The CDR3 is made up of 17 amino acids. Germline lookup yields CDR1 MRHNA and CDR2 SNTAGT. CDR3 loop: CASSEHPGTGGAGGYTF. The CDR3 coding sequence is TGTGCCAGCAGCGAGCACCCCGGGACAGGGGGCGCCGGGGGCTACACCTTC.

The chain uses TRBV28 and TRBJ1-2, with 7 bases lining up with TRBD1. Trimming took 4 bases from V and 1 from J; bases not matched to a gene: 9. CDR3 length equals 16 residues. In germline, CDR1 is MDHEN, CDR2 SYDVKM. The CDR3 DNA reads TGTGCCAGCAGTTCGGGACAGTTCTTCCTTAACTATGGCTACACCTTC. It encodes CASSSGQFFLNYGYTF.

The V call is TRBV3-1 (or the pseudogene TRBV3-2), the J call TRBJ1-1; TRBD1 agrees at 7 bases. After removal of 1 base from V and 8 bases from J, the junction contained 10 bases not matched to a gene. There are 15 residues in the CDR3. Germline CDR1 is LGHDT and CDR2 is YNNKEL (reference sequence). CDR3 amino acids: CASSQGSLDRFEAFF. The DNA of the CDR3 is TGTGCCAGCAGCCAAGGGTCCTTGGACAGGTTCGAAGCTTTCTTT.

V gene TRBV4-1 combines with J gene TRBJ1-2; D is undetermined. Deletions cut 4 bases from V and 4 bases from J, with 16 bases between. The germline CDR1 and CDR2 sequences are MGHRA and YSYEKL. This CDR3 comprises 15 residues. CDR3 sequence: CASSPDPRVPYGYTF. CDR3 nucleotides: TGCGCCAGCAGCCCAGACCCGAGGGTCCCCTATGGCTACACCTTC.